The next 5 T cell receptor beta chains were all read from a single sample in a study of blood T cell repertoires in COVID-19. Generated by immunoSEQ multiplex PCR, the TCRdb table keeps only in-frame clones and is missing some. The profile shows roughly 250,000 clones, 75% to 95% of them singletons. Sequencing used PBMCs or T cells enriched from blood (not recorded which). The receptors originated from a woman aged 18-29 years who had recovered from COVID-19.

The chain links TRBV3-1 (or the pseudogene TRBV3-2) to TRBJ2-6, with TRBD1 matching over 9 bases. Germline loops: CDR1 LGHDT, CDR2 YNNKEL (reference sequence). The J segment lost 0 bases and the V segment lost 4 bases, leaving 7 bases of the junction unmatched. The CDR3 runs to 18 residues. CDR3 DNA sequence: TGTGCCAGCAGCCTCCGGGACAGGGCTCTCTCTGGGGCCAACGTCCTGACTTTC. Its translation is CASSLRDRALSGANVLTF.

The chain uses TRBV11-2 and TRBJ2-5; TRBD2 matches at 8 bases. Germline V CDR1 and CDR2: SGHAT, FQNNGV. The V segment lost 0 bases and the J segment 2 bases; nucleotides outside the gene matches: 8. The CDR3 runs 17 residues. CDR3 region: CASSLEETSERQETQYF. The CDR3 DNA sequence: TGTGCCAGCAGCTTAGAGGAGACTAGCGAGAGACAAGAGACCCAGTACTTC. The full variable domain, rest sourced from reference TRBV11-2 and TRBJ2-5, is EAGVAQSPRYKIIEKRQSVAFWCNPISGHATLYWYQQILGQGPKLLIQFQNNGVVDDSQLPKDRFSAERLKGVDSTLKIQPAKLEDSAVYLCASSLEETSERQETQYFGPGTRLLVL.

This chain connects TRBV27 to TRBJ1-6; D unresolved. Germline V gene data show CDR1 as MNHEY and CDR2 as SMNVEV (reference sequence). Trimming shortened V by 6 bases and J by 2 bases, and 17 bases separated the two germline ends. The CDR3 sequence is 17 residues long. Here the CDR3 DNA reads TGTGCCAGCAGCGGTACATTCGCAGGCACCTATAATTCACCCCTCCACTTT. Protein: CASSGTFAGTYNSPLHF.

CDR3 coding DNA: TGTGCCACCAGCAGAGATTACGGGACAGGTCTACATGAAGCTTTCTTT. The encoded protein is CATSRDYGTGLHEAFF. The chain joins TRBV15 to TRBJ1-1; TRBD1 aligns across 8 bases. After removal of 0 bases from V and 7 bases from J, the junction contained 10 bases not matched to a gene. The CDR3 spans 16 residues. Per the germline V gene, CDR1 is LNHNV and CDR2 is YYDKDF (reference sequence).

This sequence joins TRBV4-1 and TRBJ1-4; 8 bases map to TRBD1. The CDR3 covers 19 residues. V lost 3 bases, J lost 1 base, and 13 bases stayed unmatched. CDR1 and CDR2 from the germline V gene are MGHRA and YSYEKL. The CDR3, as DNA: TGCGCCAGCAGCCAGGGAGGAACCGGGACAGGTGGAACTAATGAAAAACTGTTTTTT. Its translation: CASSQGGTGTGGTNEKLFF.